The 24 T cell receptor beta chains reported below all come from one sample, sequenced in a study of blood T cell repertoires in COVID-19. Some clones are missing from TCRdb's copy, which holds only in-frame ones; the method was immunoSEQ multiplex PCR. The sample yields 150,000 or so clones, 75% to 90% seen once. Sequenced sample: PBMCs or T cells enriched from blood (not recorded which). The receptors shown here come from a woman aged 55-70 years who had recovered from COVID-19.

The table lists this clone with a count of one. This chain uses TRBV27 with TRBJ1-2; D possibly corresponds to TRBD1 (5 bases). V dropped 3 bases and J dropped 2 bases, with 10 bases sitting between them. Germline assignment: CDR1 MNHEY and CDR2 SMNVEV (reference sequence). CDR3 size: 14 residues. The CDR3 region is CASSFPTENYGYTF. CDR3 DNA sequence: TGTGCCAGCAGTTTCCCGACAGAGAACTATGGCTACACCTTC.

V gene TRBV7-9 combines with J gene TRBJ1-2; TRBD1 matches at 7 bases. Losses at the gene ends were 1 base for V and 4 bases for J; bases not matched to a gene: 6. The CDR3 covers 15 residues. CDR1 and CDR2 (germline): SEHNR, FQNEAQ (reference sequence). This CDR3 reads CASSLGQGRIYGYTF. The CDR3 bases are TGTGCCAGCAGCTTAGGACAGGGTCGCATCTATGGCTACACCTTC.

This chain connects TRBV21-1 to TRBJ1-3; the DNA was not used to check the table's D call, TRBD1. TRBV21-1 corresponds to a pseudogene. The CDR3 covers 16 residues. The CDR3 DNA reads as TGTGCCAGCAGCAACGCCAGTCTGTTCTCTGGAAACACCATATATTTT. Its translation: CASSNASLFSGNTIYF.

CDR3 nucleotides: TGTGCCAGCAGCCAGAGCGGGGGGGGCGAGACCCAGTACTTC. It yields the protein CASSQSGGGETQYF. V and J are TRBV6-5 and TRBJ2-5, with 10 bases that match TRBD2. CDR1 is MNHEY, CDR2 SVGAGI, per germline. V shed 6 bases and J 5 bases; nucleotides not matched to a gene: 6. CDR3 length equals 14 residues.

The J gene is TRBJ2-5, the V gene TRBV7-6; no firm D call. The CDR3 is made up of 13 amino acids. Germline assignment: CDR1 SGHVS and CDR2 FNYEAQ. The V end lost 3 bases, the J end lost 4 bases, and 9 bases lay between the germline ends. The DNA of the CDR3 is TGTGCCAGCAGCTTTAGCCAGACAGAGACCCAGTACTTC. Encoded protein: CASSFSQTETQYF.

The gene calls are TRBV28 and TRBJ1-6; no clear D. This CDR3 contains 17 residues. CDR1 and CDR2 from the germline V gene are MDHEN and SYDVKM. V lost 7 bases, J lost 0 bases, and 16 bases lay in between. The CDR3: CASTTLTYDSYNSPLHF. Written as DNA, the CDR3 is TGTGCCAGCACCACCCTCACCTACGACTCCTATAATTCACCCCTCCACTTT.

The chain couples TRBV5-1 to TRBJ1-2, with D possibly being TRBD1 (6 bases). Per germline, CDR1 SGHRS and CDR2 YFSETQ. With 4 bases removed from V and 2 bases from J, the gap between germline ends came to 12 bases. This CDR3 has 14 residues. In nucleotides, the CDR3 is TGCGCCAGCAGCACCTCCGGGACAAACTATGGCTACACCTTC. Encoded protein: CASSTSGTNYGYTF.

This clone was counted between two and nine times. The gene calls are TRBV30 and TRBJ1-5; 8 bases are a match to TRBD1. The V and J ends lost 3 bases and 9 bases, in that order; junction bases with no gene match: 4. From germline, CDR1 is GTSNPN and CDR2 SVGIG (reference sequence). CDR3 length: 12 residues. The DNA of the CDR3 is TGTGCCTGGAGAGGCGACAGGGGGCCCCAGCATTTT. Amino acid sequence: CAWRGDRGPQHF.

The chain combines TRBV18 with TRBJ2-5, with TRBD1 matching 9 bases. The germline CDR1 and CDR2 sequences are KGHSH and LQKENI. The CDR3 runs 18 residues. V lost 6 bases and J lost 7; bases outside the gene matches: 21. For the CDR3, the DNA is TGTGCCAGCTCCCCCGTCCCCAAATCGGACAGGGGCTTGGGGACCCAGTACTTC. Its protein is CASSPVPKSDRGLGTQYF.

This clone was counted at least ten times. The V gene is TRBV3-1 (or the pseudogene TRBV3-2), the J gene TRBJ2-2; the D gene is possibly TRBD2 (6 bases). Trimming shortened V by 0 bases and J by 4 bases, and 12 bases separated the two germline ends. CDR1 and CDR2 from the germline V gene are LGHDT and YNNKEL (reference sequence). CDR3 length equals 16 residues. Here the CDR3 DNA reads TGTGCCAGCAGCCAAGAATTTTTGGGGGGCACCGGGGAGCTGTTTTTT. This translates into CASSQEFLGGTGELFF.

The chain combines TRBV27 with TRBJ1-1; D gene unclear. Per the germline V gene, CDR1 is MNHEY and CDR2 is SMNVEV (reference sequence). V was trimmed by 6 bases and J by 10 bases, leaving 15 bases between them. This CDR3 is 12 amino acids long. CDR3 sequence (DNA): TGTGCCAGCAGATCGTCGGGTACCGGAGCTTTCTTT. Translation gives CASRSSGTGAFF.

The chain combines TRBV12-3 or TRBV12-4 with TRBJ1-4; perhaps TRBD1 as D (6 bases). The CDR3 spans 13 residues. Trimming took 6 bases from V and 8 from J, leaving 13 bases between them. CDR3 DNA: TGTGCCAGCAGAAAACAGGGCTACGAAAAACTGTTTTTT. This codes for CASRKQGYEKLFF.

The chain carries TRBV5-4 and TRBJ2-5, with 10 bases lining up with TRBD1. CDR1 and CDR2 (germline): SGHNT, YYREEE (reference sequence). The CDR3 is 15 amino acids. The J segment lost 1 base and the V segment lost 4 bases, leaving 4 bases of the junction unmatched. The CDR3: CASSKRQGAQETQYF. In DNA form, the CDR3 reads TGTGCCAGCAGCAAACGACAGGGGGCCCAAGAGACCCAGTACTTC. The full variable domain, in which reference TRBV5-4 and TRBJ2-5 provide the parts outside the CDR3, is ETGVTQSPTHLIKTRGQQVTLRCSSQSGHNTVSWYQQALGQGPQFIFQYYREEENGRGNFPPRFSGLQFPNYSSELNVNALELDDSALYLCASSKRQGAQETQYFGPGTRLLVL.

This clone was found a few times. Here the CDR3 DNA reads TGTGCCTCCGGACTAGCGGGGGGAGATGGAGATACGCAGTATTTT. Translation: CASGLAGGDGDTQYF. The J gene is TRBJ2-3, the V gene TRBV24-1; TRBD2 agrees at 14 bases. The CDR3 totals 15 residues. Germline CDR1 KGHDR, CDR2 SFDVKD. J was trimmed by 5 bases and V by 12 bases; bases with no gene match: 9.

This chain connects TRBV5-1 to TRBJ1-2; perhaps TRBD1 as D (6 bases). Trimming removed 4 bases from V and 7 bases from J, with 17 bases in between. Germline V gene data show CDR1 as SGHRS and CDR2 as YFSETQ. The CDR3 loop spans 14 amino acids. The CDR3 sequence is CASSDAGKGGGYTF. CDR3 DNA: TGCGCCAGCAGCGACGCAGGGAAAGGGGGTGGCTACACCTTC. The full variable domain, with the rest looked up from reference TRBV5-1 and TRBJ1-2, is KAGVTQTPRYLIKTRGQQVTLSCSPISGHRSVSWYQQTPGQGLQFLFEYFSETQRNKGNFPGRFSGRQFSNSRSEMNVSTLELGDSALYLCASSDAGKGGGYTFGSGTRLTVV.

This clone appeared a single time. The rearrangement uses TRBV18 and TRBJ1-6, with TRBD1 as a possible D gene (6 bases). The CDR3 is made up of 16 amino acids. The germline V gene has CDR1 KGHSH and CDR2 LQKENI. V was trimmed by 5 bases and J by 0 bases, leaving 11 bases between them. The CDR3, as DNA: TGTGCCAGCTCAAACAGGGAAAGCTCCTATAATTCACCCCTCCACTTT. Its protein is CASSNRESSYNSPLHF.

This clone was picked up a small number of times. The rearrangement joins TRBV5-1 to TRBJ2-1, with 8 bases aligning to TRBD2. Trimming at V came to 0 bases and at J to 7 bases, leaving 6 bases not matched to a gene. The germline gives CDR1 SGHRS, CDR2 YFSETQ. The CDR3 consists of 15 residues. In nucleotides, the CDR3 is TGCGCCAGCAGCTTGGCCGGGACTAGTAATAATGAGCAGTTCTTC. The encoded protein is CASSLAGTSNNEQFF.

The chain combines TRBV5-1 with TRBJ1-2; possibly TRBD1 for D (5 bases). V dropped 1 base and J dropped 4 bases, with 14 bases sitting between them. The CDR3 contains 15 residues. The germline V gene encodes CDR1 SGHRS and CDR2 YFSETQ. The CDR3 DNA reads as TGCGCCAGCAGCTTGACAGGAAGTCTTGGCTATGGCTACACCTTC. Translated: CASSLTGSLGYGYTF.

This clone was seen once. The V gene is TRBV4-2, the J gene TRBJ2-5, with 12 bases that match TRBD2. The CDR3 is 17 amino acids. The J segment lost 5 bases and the V segment lost 2 bases, leaving 9 bases of the junction unmatched. The germline V gene encodes CDR1 LGHNA and CDR2 YNFKEQ. The CDR3, as DNA: TGTGCCAGCAGCCAACTTCCTAGCGGGGGGGCCCCCGAGACCCAGTACTTC. Translating it yields CASSQLPSGGAPETQYF.

This clone was observed once. V usage is TRBV5-5 and J usage is TRBJ1-1; 12 bases fit TRBD1. With 6 bases clipped from V and 4 bases from J, the junction kept 10 bases outside the gene matches. CDR1 is SGHKS, CDR2 YYEKEE, per germline (reference sequence). This CDR3 has 16 residues. The CDR3 sequence is CASKSFPGQGATEAFF. The CDR3 DNA reads TGTGCCAGCAAATCTTTTCCGGGACAGGGGGCCACTGAAGCTTTCTTT. Complete variable domain (other parts from reference TRBV5-5 and TRBJ1-1): DAGVTQSPTHLIKTRGQQVTLRCSPISGHKSVSWYQQVLGQGPQFIFQYYEKEERGRGNFPDRFSARQFPNYSSELNVNALLLGDSALYLCASKSFPGQGATEAFFGQGTRLTVV.

This sequence joins TRBV12-3 or TRBV12-4 and TRBJ1-1, with 7 bases fitting TRBD1. The V gene end was trimmed by 8 bases and the J gene end by 6 bases; junction bases not matched to a gene: 3. The CDR3 spans 11 residues. CDR3 residues: CASVGTAEAFF. CDR3 bases: TGTGCCAGCGTTGGGACAGCTGAAGCTTTCTTT.

This sequence joins TRBV19 and TRBJ1-1; 8 nucleotides line up with TRBD1. This CDR3 has 15 residues. Per germline, CDR1 LNHDA and CDR2 SQIVND (reference sequence). V lost 2 bases to trimming and J lost 8 bases; unmatched junction nucleotides: 10. The CDR3 reads CASSISRTGPSEAFF. CDR3 DNA: TGTGCCAGTAGTATATCTCGGACAGGGCCCTCAGAAGCTTTCTTT. The full variable domain, its missing parts supplied by reference TRBV19 and TRBJ1-1, is DGGITQSPKYLFRKEGQNVTLSCEQNLNHDAMYWYRQDPGQGLRLIYYSQIVNDFQKGDIAEGYSVSREKKESFPLTVTSAQKNPTAFYLCASSISRTGPSEAFFGQGTRLTVV.

V and J are TRBV6-4 and TRBJ1-2, with 8 nucleotides matching TRBD1. The ends lost 6 bases at V and 8 bases at J; junction bases unmatched: 11. The germline V gene encodes CDR1 MRHNA and CDR2 SNTAGT. The CDR3 sequence is 14 residues long. The CDR3 region is CASRSDRGAGGYTF. As DNA, the CDR3 is TGTGCCAGCAGATCTGACAGGGGAGCTGGGGGCTACACCTTC.

This clone has a handful of counts. The CDR3 sequence is CASSLTSGGGGYTDTQYF. The CDR3 DNA is TGTGCCAGCAGCTTAACCTCCGGGGGCGGGGGGTACACAGATACGCAGTATTTT. The V and J genes are TRBV7-2 and TRBJ2-3; TRBD2 matches 8 bases. CDR3 size: 18 residues. The trim removed 2 bases at V and 2 bases at J, leaving 12 bases unmatched. Germline values: CDR1 SGHTA, CDR2 FQGNSA.